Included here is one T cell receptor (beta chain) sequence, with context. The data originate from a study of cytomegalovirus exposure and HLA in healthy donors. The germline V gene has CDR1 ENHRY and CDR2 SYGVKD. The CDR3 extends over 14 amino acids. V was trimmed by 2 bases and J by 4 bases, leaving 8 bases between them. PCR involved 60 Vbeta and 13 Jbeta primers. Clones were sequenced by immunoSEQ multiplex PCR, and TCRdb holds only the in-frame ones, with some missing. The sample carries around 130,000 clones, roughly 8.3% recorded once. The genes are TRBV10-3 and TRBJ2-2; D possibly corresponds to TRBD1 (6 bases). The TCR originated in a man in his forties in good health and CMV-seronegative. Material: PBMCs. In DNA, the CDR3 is TGTGCCATCAGTGAGACAGGGAGCACCGGGGAGCTGTTTTTT. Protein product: CAISETGSTGELFF.